The rows below give T cell receptor beta chains drawn from one sample of a study of T-cell reconstitution after alpha-beta-depleted transplantation in children. TCRdb used MiXCR to reprocess the PCR reads, holding one entry per CDR3 protein. The table records about 540,000 distinct CDR3 sequences, 15% to 20% of them present only once. The input for sequencing was PBMCs from the stem cell graft donor, taken from the stem cell graft. These receptors all come from a human donor who donated a stem cell graft to a child with acute lymphoblastic leukemia. Each CDR3 is given with its conserved first and last residue. Each record gives: J gene, D gene, clone size, V gene, CDR3 protein, CDR3 DNA. The D gene is left open where the match is weak. Clone size appears in some rows only: once, few, many, or a class for an expanded clone.

J: TRBJ1-5; D: .; size: few; V: TRBV25-1; CDR3: CASSDAGGNQPQHF; DNA: TGTGCCAGCAGTGACGCAGGGGGCAATCAGCCCCAGCATTTT
J: TRBJ2-3; D: TRBD1; size: .; V: TRBV5-1; CDR3: CASSLWTGATDTQYF; DNA: TGCGCCAGCAGCTTGTGGACAGGGGCCACAGATACGCAGTATTTT
J: TRBJ1-2; D: .; size: many; V: TRBV5-1; CDR3: CASSLEGQNYGYTF; DNA: TGCGCCAGCAGCTTGGAGGGCCAGAACTATGGCTACACCTTC
J: TRBJ2-3; D: .; size: .; V: TRBV5-6; CDR3: CASSPVWASTDTQYF; DNA: TGTGCCAGCAGCCCCGTTTGGGCTAGCACAGATACGCAGTATTTT
J: TRBJ1-1; D: .; size: few; V: TRBV27; CDR3: CASSLLGFFTEAFF; DNA: TGTGCCAGCAGTTTATTAGGGTTTTTCACTGAAGCTTTCTTT
J: TRBJ2-7; D: TRBD2; size: .; V: TRBV20-1; CDR3: CSATGTRFYEQYF; DNA: TGCAGTGCTACCGGGACTAGATTCTACGAGCAGTACTTC
J: TRBJ2-7; D: .; size: .; V: TRBV10-3; CDR3: CAISQGGSGEQYF; DNA: TGTGCCATCAGCCAGGGGGGGAGCGGAGAGCAGTACTTC
J: TRBJ2-2; D: .; size: .; V: TRBV19; CDR3: CASSIEGPRYTGELFF; DNA: TGTGCCAGTAGTATAGAAGGGCCCCGATACACCGGGGAGCTGTTTTTT
J: TRBJ2-5; D: .; size: few; V: TRBV10-3; CDR3: CAISDQGETQYF; DNA: TGTGCCATCAGTGACCAAGGCGAGACCCAGTACTTC
J: TRBJ2-7; D: .; size: once; V: TRBV14; CDR3: CASRDGRLSSYEQYF; DNA: TGTGCCAGCAGGGATGGGAGACTGAGCTCCTACGAGCAGTACTTC
J: TRBJ2-3; D: .; size: .; V: TRBV3-1; CDR3: CASSQVGGAGPDTQYF; DNA: TGTGCCAGCAGCCAAGTTGGCGGGGCCGGACCAGATACGCAGTATTTT
J: TRBJ2-1; D: TRBD2; size: few; V: TRBV20-1; CDR3: CSARARPFGTTYNEQFF; DNA: TGCAGTGCTAGAGCCAGGCCGTTCGGGACTACTTACAATGAGCAGTTCTTC
J: TRBJ2-7; D: .; size: .; V: TRBV18; CDR3: CASSPSSQGSSYEQYF; DNA: TGTGCCAGCTCCCCAAGCAGTCAGGGGTCGTCCTACGAGCAGTACTTC
J: TRBJ1-2; D: .; size: few; V: TRBV19; CDR3: CASNKRSAGSGYGYTF; DNA: TGTGCCAGTAATAAAAGGTCGGCAGGGAGCGGCTATGGCTACACCTTC
J: TRBJ2-4; D: .; size: .; V: TRBV12-3/TRBV12-4; CDR3: CASSRQGSDIQYF; DNA: TGTGCCAGCAGTCGTCAGGGCTCTGACATTCAGTACTTC
J: TRBJ2-2; D: .; size: few; V: TRBV11-2; CDR3: CASSFANTGELFF; DNA: TGTGCCAGCAGCTTCGCGAACACCGGGGAGCTGTTTTTT
J: TRBJ1-5; D: .; size: few; V: TRBV7-9; CDR3: CASSLGTPGQPQHF; DNA: TGTGCCAGCAGCTTAGGGACCCCTGGTCAGCCCCAGCATTTT
J: TRBJ2-1; D: TRBD2; size: .; V: TRBV6-1; CDR3: CASSGGRRDNEQFF; DNA: TGTGCCAGCAGTGGCGGGAGGCGGGACAATGAGCAGTTCTTC
J: TRBJ1-1; D: .; size: .; V: TRBV21-1; CDR3: CASSKVGCSKGGNTEAFF; DNA: TGTGCCAGCAGCAAAGTAGGATGTTCGAAAGGGGGAAACACTGAAGCTTTCTTT
J: TRBJ1-1; D: .; size: few; V: TRBV19; CDR3: CASSYGGWATEAFF; DNA: TGTGCCAGTAGCTACGGAGGGTGGGCCACTGAAGCTTTCTTT
J: TRBJ1-4; D: .; size: .; V: TRBV28; CDR3: CASRTGDGEEKLFF; DNA: TGTGCCAGCAGGACAGGCGACGGGGAAGAAAAACTGTTTTTT
J: TRBJ1-2; D: .; size: .; V: TRBV10-3; CDR3: CAISEGQILERTF; DNA: TGTGCCATCAGTGAGGGACAGATTCTCGAAAGGACCTTC
J: TRBJ1-1; D: .; size: few; V: TRBV29-1; CDR3: CSVETPTTEAFF; DNA: TGCAGCGTGGAAACCCCTACCACTGAAGCTTTCTTT
J: TRBJ2-6; D: .; size: few; V: TRBV7-6; CDR3: CASSLEGEGSGANVLTF; DNA: TGTGCCAGCAGCTTAGAGGGCGAGGGCTCTGGGGCCAACGTCCTGACTTTC
J: TRBJ2-3; D: .; size: .; V: TRBV6-1; CDR3: CATESGSSTDTQYF; DNA: TGTGCCACCGAGAGCGGATCTAGCACAGATACGCAGTATTTT
J: TRBJ2-1; D: TRBD2; size: few; V: TRBV14; CDR3: CASSQWTSGSAANEQFF; DNA: TGTGCCAGCAGCCAGTGGACTAGCGGGAGTGCCGCCAATGAGCAGTTCTTC
J: TRBJ1-1; D: .; size: .; V: TRBV20-1; CDR3: CSANHLGRGVEAFF; DNA: TGCAGTGCTAACCACCTGGGCAGGGGCGTTGAAGCTTTCTTC
J: TRBJ2-3; D: .; size: .; V: TRBV9; CDR3: CASSVYHKRRRSTDTQYF; DNA: TGTGCCAGCAGCGTGTACCACAAGAGGCGGCGGAGCACAGATACGCAGTATTTT
J: TRBJ1-2; D: .; size: few; V: TRBV29-1; CDR3: CSVAGQGAHGYTF; DNA: TGCAGCGTTGCAGGGCAGGGTGCTCATGGCTACACCTTC
J: TRBJ2-7; D: .; size: once; V: TRBV3-1; CDR3: CASSQDVRGMGSYEQYF; DNA: TGTGCCAGCAGCCAGGATGTACGTGGGATGGGCTCCTACGAGCAGTACTTC
J: TRBJ2-7; D: .; size: few; V: TRBV29-1; CDR3: CSVAGERAYEQYF; DNA: TGCAGCGTTGCGGGAGAACGGGCCTACGAGCAGTACTTC
J: TRBJ2-3; D: .; size: .; V: TRBV12-3/TRBV12-4; CDR3: CASTLSGVSTDTQYF; DNA: TGTGCCAGCACCTTATCGGGGGTAAGCACAGATACGCAGTATTTT
J: TRBJ1-5; D: TRBD1; size: .; V: TRBV20-1; CDR3: CSASPQGAGQPQHF; DNA: TGCAGTGCTAGCCCACAGGGGGCTGGGCAGCCCCAGCATTTT
J: TRBJ2-3; D: .; size: few; V: TRBV24-1; CDR3: CATSDVREPVTDTQYF; DNA: TGTGCCACCAGTGATGTCAGGGAGCCAGTCACAGATACGCAGTATTTT
J: TRBJ2-7; D: TRBD1; size: few; V: TRBV7-9; CDR3: CASSNLGTGREYF; DNA: TGTGCCAGCAGCAACCTTGGGACAGGGAGAGAGTACTTC
J: TRBJ1-2; D: TRBD1; size: .; V: TRBV12-3/TRBV12-4; CDR3: CASSYQRQGDGYTF; DNA: TGTGCCAGCAGTTACCAAAGACAGGGGGATGGCTACACCTTC
J: TRBJ2-7; D: TRBD1; size: .; V: TRBV15; CDR3: CATSRDWDSPYEQYF; DNA: TGTGCCACCAGCAGAGATTGGGACAGCCCCTACGAGCAGTACTTC